The 14 T cell receptor beta chains given below trace back to one sample, sequenced in a study of cytomegalovirus exposure and HLA in healthy donors. The PCR had 60 Vbeta and 13 Jbeta primers. Some clones are missing from TCRdb's copy, which holds only in-frame ones; the method was immunoSEQ multiplex PCR. The sample lists 150,000 to 200,000 clones; 75% were seen once. The sample taken for sequencing was PBMCs. These receptors all come from a man between 18 and 35 years old in good health and CMV-seropositive.

A single count supports this clone. The chain recombines TRBV30 with TRBJ2-5; 8 bases fit TRBD2. Germline V gene data show CDR1 as GTSNPN and CDR2 as SVGIG (reference sequence). The trim removed 7 bases at V and 11 bases at J, leaving 15 bases unmatched. This CDR3 has 13 amino acids. The CDR3 is CASKAGAQGEQYF. The CDR3 DNA sequence: TGTGCCTCGAAAGCGGGGGCCCAAGGGGAGCAGTACTTC.

The V call is TRBV29-1, the J call TRBJ2-2, with 7 bases aligning to TRBD1. The CDR3 loop spans 14 amino acids. Germline V gene sequence: CDR1 SQVTM, CDR2 ANQGSEA. Trimming removed 6 bases from V and 2 bases from J; junction bases left unmatched: 6. The CDR3 is CSVKDRANTGELFF. DNA of the CDR3: TGCAGCGTAAAAGACAGGGCCAACACCGGGGAGCTGTTTTTT.

V and J are TRBV28 and TRBJ2-1, with 10 bases lining up with TRBD1. CDR1 is MDHEN and CDR2 is SYDVKM in the germline V gene. The CDR3 has 15 residues. The V and J ends lost 5 bases and 0 bases, in that order; junction bases with no gene match: 1. In DNA, the CDR3 is TGTGCCAGCAGTGGACAGGGGGACTCCTACAATGAGCAGTTCTTC. Its translation is CASSGQGDSYNEQFF.

The J gene is TRBJ2-7, the V gene TRBV28; 7 nucleotides align to TRBD1. This CDR3 region has 17 residues. V shed 5 bases and J 0 bases; nucleotides not matched to a gene: 13. Per germline, CDR1 MDHEN and CDR2 SYDVKM. The CDR3 coding sequence is TGTGCCAGCAGTCCCACCCTGGGACAGATTAGCTCCTACGAGCAGTACTTC. It yields the protein CASSPTLGQISSYEQYF. The full variable domain, completed using reference TRBV28 and TRBJ2-7, is DVKVTQSSRYLVKRTGEKVFLECVQDMDHENMFWYRQDPGLGLRLIYFSYDVKMKEKGDIPEGYSVSREKKERFSLILESASTNQTSMYLCASSPTLGQISSYEQYFGPGTRLTVT.

The V call is TRBV11-2, the J call TRBJ2-7; 9 positions agree with TRBD1. V lost 5 bases and J lost 6; bases outside the gene matches: 11. The CDR3 sequence is 15 residues long. Germline V gene sequence: CDR1 SGHAT, CDR2 FQNNGV. The CDR3 nucleotides read TGTGCCAGCAGCCCCCGGACAGGGGCGTTGACCGAGCAGTACTTC. Protein: CASSPRTGALTEQYF.

CDR3 amino acids: CASGEPGGSLGETQYF. In nucleotides, the CDR3 is TGTGCCAGCGGCGAACCTGGCGGGAGCCTGGGAGAGACCCAGTACTTC. The chain recombines TRBV7-7 with TRBJ2-5; 7 positions agree with TRBD2. Germline CDR1 reads SSHAT; CDR2 reads FNYEAQ (reference sequence). V was clipped by 8 bases and J by 4 bases; unmatched bases: 16. This CDR3 contains 16 residues. The variable domain in full, completed from reference TRBV7-7 and TRBJ2-5, reads GAGVSQSPRYKVTKRGQDVTLRCDPISSHATLYWYQQALGQGPEFLTYFNYEAQPDKSGLPSDRFSAERPEGSISTLTIQRTEQRDSAMYRCASGEPGGSLGETQYFGPGTRLLVL.

This rearrangement joins TRBV5-1 to TRBJ1-1; no reliable D call. CDR3 length: 14 residues. Deletions cut 0 bases from V and 1 base from J, with 7 bases between. Germline values: CDR1 SGHRS, CDR2 YFSETQ. The CDR3 spells CASSLDGGNTEAFF. In DNA form, the CDR3 reads TGCGCCAGCAGCTTGGACGGAGGGAACACTGAAGCTTTCTTT.

The DNA for the CDR3 is TGTGCCAGCAGCTTGCAGGGGGCGAATTCCGAGCAGTACTTC. The encoded protein is CASSLQGANSEQYF. This chain joins TRBV7-3 and TRBJ2-7, with 8 bases identical to TRBD1. The germline gives CDR1 SGHTA, CDR2 FQGTGA. V lost 3 bases to trimming and J lost 6 bases; unmatched junction nucleotides: 7. This CDR3 region has 14 residues.

The chain links TRBV7-3 to TRBJ2-1, with 9 bases fitting TRBD2. With 3 bases clipped from V and 0 bases from J, the junction kept 6 bases outside the gene matches. Germline CDR1 and CDR2: SGHTA and FQGTGA. The CDR3 length is 17 residues. The CDR3 spells CASSFLAGSSSYNEQFF. The CDR3 bases are TGTGCCAGCAGCTTCCTAGCGGGGTCCAGCTCCTACAATGAGCAGTTCTTC.

The genes are TRBV30 and TRBJ2-1; 11 nucleotides line up with TRBD2. Trimming took 2 bases from V and 8 from J; bases not matched to a gene: 5. The CDR3 is made up of 14 amino acids. Germline CDR1 and CDR2: GTSNPN and SVGIG (reference sequence). For the CDR3, the DNA is TGTGCCTGGAGTTTCACTAGCGGGAGATATGAGCAGTTCTTC. Protein: CAWSFTSGRYEQFF.

In the case of this clone: The conserved closing phenylalanine or tryptophan is absent in this CDR3, likely reflecting a read error. The gene calls are TRBV6-6 and TRBJ2-7; D not certain. V shed 0 bases and J shed 4 bases, with 7 bases lying between them. Looked up from germline, CDR1 is MNHNY and CDR2 is SVGAGI (reference sequence). The CDR3 extends over 13 amino acids. The CDR3 loop reads CASSYSRGYEQYL. The CDR3 coding sequence is TGTGCCAGCAGTTACTCGAGAGGATACGAGCAGTACCTC.

This chain joins TRBV2 and TRBJ2-5; D is possibly TRBD1 (5 bases). Germline assignment: CDR1 SNHLY and CDR2 FYNNEI. The V gene lost 6 bases and the J gene lost 6 bases, with 11 bases spanning the gap. CDR3 size: 12 residues. Here the CDR3 reads CASRTDKKTQYF. The CDR3 DNA reads TGTGCCAGCAGGACAGACAAGAAGACCCAGTACTTC.

The gene calls are TRBV6-1 and TRBJ1-2, with 7 bases aligning to TRBD1. The CDR3 is made up of 14 amino acids. CDR1 MNHNS and CDR2 SASEGT come from the germline V gene. Germline trimming cut 7 bases from V and 4 bases from J; bases unmatched to any gene: 9. This chain's CDR3 is CASKYTGDPYGYTF. The DNA for the CDR3 is TGTGCCAGCAAGTATACAGGGGACCCCTATGGCTACACCTTC.

In its sample, this clone was seen once. This rearrangement joins TRBV7-8 to TRBJ2-5; D perhaps matches TRBD1 (6 bases). Germline-derived CDR1 and CDR2 are SGHVS and FQNEAQ. The CDR3 sequence is 13 residues long. V was pared by 3 bases and J by 2 bases, with 7 bases between. CDR3 DNA: TGTGCCAGCAGCTTTAGGGGGCAAGAGACCCAGTACTTC. Translating gives CASSFRGQETQYF.